This T cell receptor beta chain came from a study of T cell repertoires in cytomegalovirus infection. The trim removed 1 base at V and 10 bases at J, leaving 2 bases unmatched. The V gene's germline CDR1 is LGHDT and CDR2 YNNKEL (reference sequence). The CDR3 extends over 12 amino acids. TCRdb recomputed calls from the reads with MiXCR, one row per CDR3 protein. Of roughly 230,000 distinct CDR3 sequences in the sample, roughly an eighth were seen once. The receptor's source is a human donor in good health (CMV status not recorded). Some clones in this sample may be carry-over from other donors' samples. The V call is TRBV3-1, the J call TRBJ2-7; 9 bases line up with TRBD2. Sequencing was performed on PBMCs. The CDR3 nucleotides read TGTGCCAGCAGCCAAGGGACTAGCGACCAGTACTTC. This translates into CASSQGTSDQYF.